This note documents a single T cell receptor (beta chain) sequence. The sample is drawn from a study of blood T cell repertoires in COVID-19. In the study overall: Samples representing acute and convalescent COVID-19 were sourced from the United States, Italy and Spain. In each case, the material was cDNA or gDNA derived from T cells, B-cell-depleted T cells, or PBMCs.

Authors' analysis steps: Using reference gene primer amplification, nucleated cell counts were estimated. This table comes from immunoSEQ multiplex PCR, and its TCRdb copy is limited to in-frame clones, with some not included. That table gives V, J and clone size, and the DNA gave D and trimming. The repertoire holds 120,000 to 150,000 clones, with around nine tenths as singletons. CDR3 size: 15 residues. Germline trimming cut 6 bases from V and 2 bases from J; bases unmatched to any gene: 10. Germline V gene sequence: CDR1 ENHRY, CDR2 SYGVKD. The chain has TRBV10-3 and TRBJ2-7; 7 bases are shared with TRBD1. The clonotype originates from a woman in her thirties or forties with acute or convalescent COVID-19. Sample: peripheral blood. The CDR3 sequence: CAISLRPGQPYEQYF. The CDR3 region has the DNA TGTGCCATCAGCCTCAGACCGGGACAGCCCTACGAGCAGTACTTC.